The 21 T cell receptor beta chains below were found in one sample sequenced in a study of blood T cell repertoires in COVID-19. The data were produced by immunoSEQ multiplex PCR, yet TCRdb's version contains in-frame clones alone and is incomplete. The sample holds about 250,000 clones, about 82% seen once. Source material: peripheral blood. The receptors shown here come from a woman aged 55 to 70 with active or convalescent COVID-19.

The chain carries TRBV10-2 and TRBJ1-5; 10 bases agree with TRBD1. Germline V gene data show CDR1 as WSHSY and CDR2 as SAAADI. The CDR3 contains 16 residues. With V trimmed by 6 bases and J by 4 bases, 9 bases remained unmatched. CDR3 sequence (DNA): TGCGCCAGCAGCCGAGGACAGGGGGTTGGGAATCAGCCCCAGCATTTT. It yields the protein CASSRGQGVGNQPQHF.

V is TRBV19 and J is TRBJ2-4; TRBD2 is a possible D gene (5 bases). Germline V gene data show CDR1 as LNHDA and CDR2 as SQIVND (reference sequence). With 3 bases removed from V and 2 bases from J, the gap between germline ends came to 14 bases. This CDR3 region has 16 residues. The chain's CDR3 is CASSMVAIGTKNIQYF. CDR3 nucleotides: TGTGCCAGTAGTATGGTAGCTATCGGGACCAAAAACATTCAGTACTTC.

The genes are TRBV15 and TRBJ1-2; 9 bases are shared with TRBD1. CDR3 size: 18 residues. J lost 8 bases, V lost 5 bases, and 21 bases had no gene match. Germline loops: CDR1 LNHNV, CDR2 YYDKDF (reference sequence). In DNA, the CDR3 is TGTGCCACCAGCGCCCGATACGGGACAGGGACCCCCCGGGAAGGCTACACCTTC. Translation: CATSARYGTGTPREGYTF.

CDR3 nucleotides: TGTGCCAGCAGCCAAGCAGGGGATGGAAACACCATATATTTT. Its translation is CASSQAGDGNTIYF. This rearrangement joins TRBV3-1 (or the pseudogene TRBV3-2) to TRBJ1-3; D is possibly TRBD1 (6 bases). The CDR3 runs to 14 residues. The germline V gene has CDR1 LGHDT and CDR2 YNNKEL (reference sequence). The V and J ends lost 1 base and 3 bases respectively, with 7 bases between them.

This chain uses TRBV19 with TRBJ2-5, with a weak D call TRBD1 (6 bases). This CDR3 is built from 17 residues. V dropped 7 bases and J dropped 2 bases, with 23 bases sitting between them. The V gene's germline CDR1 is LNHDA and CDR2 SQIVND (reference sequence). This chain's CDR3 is CASMDRFTARGQETQYF. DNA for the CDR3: TGTGCCAGTATGGACCGATTTACTGCCAGGGGACAAGAGACCCAGTACTTC.

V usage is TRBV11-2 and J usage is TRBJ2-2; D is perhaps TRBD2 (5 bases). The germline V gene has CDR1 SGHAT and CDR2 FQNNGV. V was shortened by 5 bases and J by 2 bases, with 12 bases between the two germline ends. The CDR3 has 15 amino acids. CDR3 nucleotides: TGTGCCAGCAGCAGGAGGCTAGCTAACACCGGGGAGCTGTTTTTT. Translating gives CASSRRLANTGELFF.

Here the CDR3 reads CASSPTFWTEAFF. In nucleotides, the CDR3 is TGTGCCAGCAGCCCCACATTTTGGACAGAAGCTTTCTTT. This sequence joins TRBV2 and TRBJ1-1, with TRBD1 as a possible D gene (5 bases). Germline loops: CDR1 SNHLY, CDR2 FYNNEI. Trimming removed 6 bases at V and 8 bases at J, with 16 bases between. This CDR3 region has 13 residues.

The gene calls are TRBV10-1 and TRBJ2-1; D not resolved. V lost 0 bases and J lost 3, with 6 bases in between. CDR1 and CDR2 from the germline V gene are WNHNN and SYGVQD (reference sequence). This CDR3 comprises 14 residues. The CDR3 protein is CASSESSYYNEQFF. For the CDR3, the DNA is TGCGCCAGCAGTGAGTCTAGCTACTACAATGAGCAGTTCTTC.

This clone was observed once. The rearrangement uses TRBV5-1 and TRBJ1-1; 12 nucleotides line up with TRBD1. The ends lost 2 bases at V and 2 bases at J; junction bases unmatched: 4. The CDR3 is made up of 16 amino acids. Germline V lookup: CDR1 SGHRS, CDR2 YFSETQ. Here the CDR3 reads CASSFGGTGGNTEAFF. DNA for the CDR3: TGCGCCAGCAGCTTCGGGGGGACAGGGGGCAACACTGAAGCTTTCTTT.

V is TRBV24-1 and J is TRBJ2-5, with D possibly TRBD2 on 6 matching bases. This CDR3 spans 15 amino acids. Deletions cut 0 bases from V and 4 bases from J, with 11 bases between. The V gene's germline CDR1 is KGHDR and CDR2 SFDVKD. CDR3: CATSDLHQGGETQYF. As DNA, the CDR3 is TGTGCCACCAGTGATTTGCATCAGGGAGGAGAGACCCAGTACTTC.

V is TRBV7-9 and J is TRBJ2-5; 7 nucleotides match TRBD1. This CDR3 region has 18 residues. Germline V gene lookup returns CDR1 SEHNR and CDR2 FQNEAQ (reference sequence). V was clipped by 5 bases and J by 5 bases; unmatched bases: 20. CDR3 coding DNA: TGTGCCAGCAGCCCGAAGACAGGGTCAGCTTTAGAGTCGGAGACCCAGTACTTC. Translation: CASSPKTGSALESETQYF. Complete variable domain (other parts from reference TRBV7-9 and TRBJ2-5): DTGVSQNPRHKITKRGQNVTFRCDPISEHNRLYWYRQTLGQGPEFLTYFQNEAQLEKSRLLSDRFSAERPKGSFSTLEIQRTEQGDSAMYLCASSPKTGSALESETQYFGPGTRLLVL.

The CDR3 nucleotides read TGTGCCAGCAATAGGGACAGGGGTTTCACCGGGGAGCTGTTTTTT. Translated: CASNRDRGFTGELFF. This chain links TRBV6-5 with TRBJ2-2; 10 bases align to TRBD1. V lost 7 bases and J lost 4; bases outside the gene matches: 6. CDR1 is MNHEY and CDR2 is SVGAGI in the germline V gene. This CDR3 is 15 amino acids long.

The CDR3 nucleotides read TGTGCCAGCAGCTTAGTACCCTCGGAGCGGGGAGTTATGAATGAGCAGTTCTTC. Translating gives CASSLVPSERGVMNEQFF. The chain recombines TRBV7-6 with TRBJ2-1; TRBD2 matches at 7 bases. There are 18 residues in the CDR3. Germline lookup yields CDR1 SGHVS and CDR2 FNYEAQ. The junction had 16 bases not matched to a gene; V was cut back by 1 base and J by 7 bases.

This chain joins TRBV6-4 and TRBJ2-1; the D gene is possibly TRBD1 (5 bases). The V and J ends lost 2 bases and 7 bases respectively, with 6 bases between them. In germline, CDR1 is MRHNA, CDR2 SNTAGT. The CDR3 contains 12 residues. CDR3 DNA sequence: TGTGCCAGCAGTGACAGGGGTAATGAGCAGTTCTTC. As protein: CASSDRGNEQFF.

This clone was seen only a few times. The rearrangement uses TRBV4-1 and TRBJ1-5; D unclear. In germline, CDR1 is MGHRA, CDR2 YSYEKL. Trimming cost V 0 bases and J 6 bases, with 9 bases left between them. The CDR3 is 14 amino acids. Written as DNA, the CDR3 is TGCGCCAGCAGCCAAGAAGAGGGTACTCAGCCCCAGCATTTT. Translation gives CASSQEEGTQPQHF.

For the CDR3, the DNA is TGTGCCAGCAGTTACTCACGGGTGGAGGAGCAGTACGTC. It yields the protein CASSYSRVEEQYV. The V and J genes are TRBV6-6 and TRBJ2-7; D is uncertain. CDR3 size: 13 residues. V gave up 0 bases and J gave up 7 bases, with 10 bases separating them. The germline gives CDR1 MNHNY, CDR2 SVGAGI (reference sequence).

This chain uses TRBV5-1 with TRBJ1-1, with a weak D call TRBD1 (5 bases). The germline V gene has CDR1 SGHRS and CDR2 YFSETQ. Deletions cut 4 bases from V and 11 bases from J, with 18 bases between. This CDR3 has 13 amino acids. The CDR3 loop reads CASSIDPGLWAFF. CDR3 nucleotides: TGCGCCAGCAGCATAGACCCGGGACTGTGGGCTTTCTTT. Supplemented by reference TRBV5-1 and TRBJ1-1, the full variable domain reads KAGVTQTPRYLIKTRGQQVTLSCSPISGHRSVSWYQQTPGQGLQFLFEYFSETQRNKGNFPGRFSGRQFSNSRSEMNVSTLELGDSALYLCASSIDPGLWAFFGQGTRLTVV.

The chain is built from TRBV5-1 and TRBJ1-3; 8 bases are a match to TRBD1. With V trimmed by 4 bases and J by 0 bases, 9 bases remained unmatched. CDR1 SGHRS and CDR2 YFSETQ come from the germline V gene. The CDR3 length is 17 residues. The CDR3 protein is CASSPQPGGGSGNTIYF. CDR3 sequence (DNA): TGCGCCAGCAGCCCCCAACCAGGGGGCGGCTCTGGAAACACCATATATTTT.

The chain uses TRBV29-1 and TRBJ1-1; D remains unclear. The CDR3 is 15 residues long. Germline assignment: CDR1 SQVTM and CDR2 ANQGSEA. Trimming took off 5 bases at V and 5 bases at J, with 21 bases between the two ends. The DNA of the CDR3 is TGCAGCGTTTTTTTTAGGGAGATTGGCGGGACTGAAGCTTTCTTT. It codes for CSVFFREIGGTEAFF.

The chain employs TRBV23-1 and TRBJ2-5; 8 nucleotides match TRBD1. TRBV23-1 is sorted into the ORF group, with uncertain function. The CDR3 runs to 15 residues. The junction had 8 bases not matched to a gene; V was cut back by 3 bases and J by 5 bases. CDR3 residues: CASSQEDRDGETQYF. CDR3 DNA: TGCGCCAGCAGTCAGGAGGACAGGGATGGGGAGACCCAGTACTTC.

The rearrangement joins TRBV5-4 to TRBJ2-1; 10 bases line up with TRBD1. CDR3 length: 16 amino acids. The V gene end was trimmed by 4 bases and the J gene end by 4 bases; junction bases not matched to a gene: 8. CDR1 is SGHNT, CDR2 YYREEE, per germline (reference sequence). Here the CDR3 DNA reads TGTGCCAGCAGCGCGGCTGACAGGGGGCAATACAATGAGCAGTTCTTC. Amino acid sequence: CASSAADRGQYNEQFF.